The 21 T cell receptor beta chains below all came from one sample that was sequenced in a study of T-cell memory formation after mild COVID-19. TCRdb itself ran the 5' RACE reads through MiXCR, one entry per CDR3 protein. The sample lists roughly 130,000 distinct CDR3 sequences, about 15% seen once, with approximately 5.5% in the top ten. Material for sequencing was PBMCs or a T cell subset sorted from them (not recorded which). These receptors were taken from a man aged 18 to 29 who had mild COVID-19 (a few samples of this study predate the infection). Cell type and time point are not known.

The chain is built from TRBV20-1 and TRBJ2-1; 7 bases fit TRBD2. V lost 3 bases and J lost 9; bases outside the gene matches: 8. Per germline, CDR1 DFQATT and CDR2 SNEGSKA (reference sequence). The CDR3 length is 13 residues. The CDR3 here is CSARARLAGEQFF. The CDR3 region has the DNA TGCAGTGCTAGGGCCAGACTAGCCGGTGAGCAGTTCTTC.

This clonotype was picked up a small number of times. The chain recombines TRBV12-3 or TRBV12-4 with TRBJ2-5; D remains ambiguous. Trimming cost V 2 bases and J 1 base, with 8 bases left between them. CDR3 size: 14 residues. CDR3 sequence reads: CASSLPESQETQYF. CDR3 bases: TGTGCCAGCAGTTTACCAGAAAGCCAAGAGACCCAGTACTTC.

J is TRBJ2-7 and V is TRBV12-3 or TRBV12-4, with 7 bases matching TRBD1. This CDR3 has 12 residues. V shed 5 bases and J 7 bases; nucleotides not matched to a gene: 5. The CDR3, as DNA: TGTGCCAGCAGTCGACAGGGCCGGGAGCAGTACGTC. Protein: CASSRQGREQYV.

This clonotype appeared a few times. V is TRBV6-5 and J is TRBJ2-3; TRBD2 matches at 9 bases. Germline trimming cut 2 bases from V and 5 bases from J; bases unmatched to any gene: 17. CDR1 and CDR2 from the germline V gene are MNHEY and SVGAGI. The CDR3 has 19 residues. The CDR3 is CASSYVAGGRIKGRDTQYF. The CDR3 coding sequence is TGTGCCAGCAGTTACGTGGCGGGGGGGCGAATAAAGGGCCGAGATACGCAGTATTTT.

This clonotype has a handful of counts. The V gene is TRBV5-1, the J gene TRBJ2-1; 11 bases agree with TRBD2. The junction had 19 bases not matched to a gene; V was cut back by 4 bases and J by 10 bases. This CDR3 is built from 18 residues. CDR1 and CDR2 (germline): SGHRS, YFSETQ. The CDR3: CASSGKTRGSGGAEEQFF. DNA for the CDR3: TGCGCCAGCAGCGGAAAGACTAGGGGTAGCGGGGGGGCCGAAGAGCAGTTCTTC.

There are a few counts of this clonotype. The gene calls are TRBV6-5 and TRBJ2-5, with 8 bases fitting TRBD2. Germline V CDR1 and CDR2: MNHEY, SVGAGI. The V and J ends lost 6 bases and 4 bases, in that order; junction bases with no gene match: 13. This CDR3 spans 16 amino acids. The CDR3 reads CASSRPPAGDGETQYF. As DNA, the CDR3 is TGTGCCAGCAGCCGCCCTCCAGCGGGGGACGGAGAGACCCAGTACTTC.

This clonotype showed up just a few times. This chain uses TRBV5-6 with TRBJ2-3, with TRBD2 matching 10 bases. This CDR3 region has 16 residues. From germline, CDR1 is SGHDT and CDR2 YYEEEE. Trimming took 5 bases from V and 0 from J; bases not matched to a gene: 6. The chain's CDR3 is CASSYWTSGSTDTQYF. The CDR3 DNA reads TGTGCCAGCAGTTATTGGACTAGCGGAAGCACAGATACGCAGTATTTT.

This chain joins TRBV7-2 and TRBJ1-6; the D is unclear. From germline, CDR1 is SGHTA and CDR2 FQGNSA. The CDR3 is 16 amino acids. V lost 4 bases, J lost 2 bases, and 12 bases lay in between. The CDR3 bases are TGTGCCAGCAGCTCTGGGGTGGGCACCTATAATTCACCCCTCCACTTT. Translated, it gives CASSSGVGTYNSPLHF.

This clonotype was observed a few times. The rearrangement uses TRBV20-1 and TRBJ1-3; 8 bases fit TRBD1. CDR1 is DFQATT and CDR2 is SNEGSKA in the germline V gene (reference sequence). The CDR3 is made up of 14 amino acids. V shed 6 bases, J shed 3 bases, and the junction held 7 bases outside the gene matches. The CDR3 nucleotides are TGCAGTGCCCCGACAGGGGATGGTGGAAACACCATATATTTT. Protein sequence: CSAPTGDGGNTIYF.

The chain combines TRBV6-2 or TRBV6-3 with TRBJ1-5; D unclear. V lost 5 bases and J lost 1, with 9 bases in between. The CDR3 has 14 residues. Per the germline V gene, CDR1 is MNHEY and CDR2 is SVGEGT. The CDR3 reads CASSPNGSNQPQHF. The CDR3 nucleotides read TGTGCCAGCAGTCCCAACGGAAGCAATCAGCCCCAGCATTTT.

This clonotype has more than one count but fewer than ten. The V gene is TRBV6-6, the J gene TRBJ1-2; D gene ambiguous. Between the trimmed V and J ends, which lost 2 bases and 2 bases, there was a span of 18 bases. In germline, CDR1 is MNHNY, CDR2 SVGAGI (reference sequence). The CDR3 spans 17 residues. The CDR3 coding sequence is TGTGCCAGCAGTTACCATACACGAGGGTTCAGAAACTATGGCTACACCTTC. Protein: CASSYHTRGFRNYGYTF.

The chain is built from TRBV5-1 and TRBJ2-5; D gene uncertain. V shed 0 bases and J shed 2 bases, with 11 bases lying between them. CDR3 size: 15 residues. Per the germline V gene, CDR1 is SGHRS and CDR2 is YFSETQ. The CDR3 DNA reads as TGCGCCAGCAGCTTGGGACCACAGACACAAGAGACCCAGTACTTC. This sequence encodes CASSLGPQTQETQYF.

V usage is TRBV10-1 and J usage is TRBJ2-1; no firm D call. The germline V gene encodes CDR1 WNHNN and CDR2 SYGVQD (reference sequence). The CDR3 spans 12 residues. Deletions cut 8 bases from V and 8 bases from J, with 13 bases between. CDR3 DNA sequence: TGCGCCAGCTCGTTGGGTTTCGATGAGCAGTTCTTC. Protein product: CASSLGFDEQFF.

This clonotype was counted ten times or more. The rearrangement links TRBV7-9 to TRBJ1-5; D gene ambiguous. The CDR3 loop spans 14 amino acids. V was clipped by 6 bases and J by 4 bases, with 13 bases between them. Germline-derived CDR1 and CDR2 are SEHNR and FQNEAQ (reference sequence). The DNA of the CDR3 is TGTGCCAGCAGTAAGGCCTCGGGGAATCAGCCCCAGCATTTT. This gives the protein CASSKASGNQPQHF.

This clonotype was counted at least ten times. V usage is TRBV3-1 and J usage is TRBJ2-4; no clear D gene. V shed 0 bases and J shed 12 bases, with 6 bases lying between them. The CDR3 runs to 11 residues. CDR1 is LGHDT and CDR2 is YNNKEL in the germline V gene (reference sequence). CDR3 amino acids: CASSQDGAQYF. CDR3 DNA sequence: TGTGCCAGCAGCCAAGATGGCGCTCAGTACTTC.

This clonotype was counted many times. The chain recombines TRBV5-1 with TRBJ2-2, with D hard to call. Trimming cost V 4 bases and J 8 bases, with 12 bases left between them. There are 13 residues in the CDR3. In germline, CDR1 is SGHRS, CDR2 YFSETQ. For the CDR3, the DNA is TGCGCCAGCAGCCCCCAAGGGTCGGGGGAGCTGTTTTTT. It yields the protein CASSPQGSGELFF.

The CDR3 is CASSQDLDSQPQHF. The CDR3, as DNA: TGCGCCAGCAGCCAAGATCTAGACTCTCAGCCCCAGCATTTT. V and J are TRBV4-3 and TRBJ1-5; D call uncertain. Germline lookup yields CDR1 LGHNA and CDR2 YSLEER. Trimming shortened V by 0 bases and J by 6 bases, and 9 bases separated the two germline ends. This CDR3 has 14 residues.

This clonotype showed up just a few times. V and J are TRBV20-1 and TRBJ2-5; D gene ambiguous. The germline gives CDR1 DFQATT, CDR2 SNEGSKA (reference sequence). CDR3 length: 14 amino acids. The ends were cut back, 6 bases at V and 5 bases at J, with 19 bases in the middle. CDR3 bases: TGCAGTGCCCGCCAGCTCCTCGGATGGGAGACCCAGTACTTC. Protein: CSARQLLGWETQYF.

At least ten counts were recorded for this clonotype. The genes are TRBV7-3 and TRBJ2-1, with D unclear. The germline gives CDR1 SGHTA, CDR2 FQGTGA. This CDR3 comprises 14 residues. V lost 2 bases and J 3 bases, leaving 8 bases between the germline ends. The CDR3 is CASSLGSNYNEQFF. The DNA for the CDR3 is TGTGCCAGCAGCTTAGGATCGAACTACAATGAGCAGTTCTTC. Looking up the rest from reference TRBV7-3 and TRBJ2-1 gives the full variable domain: GAGVSQTPSNKVTEKGKYVELRCDPISGHTALYWYRQSLGQGPEFLIYFQGTGAADDSGLPNDRFFAVRPEGSVSTLKIQRTERGDSAVYLCASSLGSNYNEQFFGPGTRLTVL.

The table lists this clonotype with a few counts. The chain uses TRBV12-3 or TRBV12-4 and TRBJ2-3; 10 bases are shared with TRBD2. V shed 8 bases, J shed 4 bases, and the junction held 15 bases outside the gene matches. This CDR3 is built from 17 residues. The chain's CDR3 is CASRSGGGRPVPDTQYF. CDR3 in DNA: TGTGCCAGCCGCAGCGGGGGGGGACGACCCGTCCCAGATACGCAGTATTTT.

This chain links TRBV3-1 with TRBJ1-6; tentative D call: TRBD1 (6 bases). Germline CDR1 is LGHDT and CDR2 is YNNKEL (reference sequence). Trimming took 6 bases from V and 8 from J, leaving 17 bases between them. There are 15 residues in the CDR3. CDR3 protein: CASRLWTVEDSPLHF. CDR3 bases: TGTGCCAGCAGGCTTTGGACAGTAGAGGATTCACCCCTCCACTTT.